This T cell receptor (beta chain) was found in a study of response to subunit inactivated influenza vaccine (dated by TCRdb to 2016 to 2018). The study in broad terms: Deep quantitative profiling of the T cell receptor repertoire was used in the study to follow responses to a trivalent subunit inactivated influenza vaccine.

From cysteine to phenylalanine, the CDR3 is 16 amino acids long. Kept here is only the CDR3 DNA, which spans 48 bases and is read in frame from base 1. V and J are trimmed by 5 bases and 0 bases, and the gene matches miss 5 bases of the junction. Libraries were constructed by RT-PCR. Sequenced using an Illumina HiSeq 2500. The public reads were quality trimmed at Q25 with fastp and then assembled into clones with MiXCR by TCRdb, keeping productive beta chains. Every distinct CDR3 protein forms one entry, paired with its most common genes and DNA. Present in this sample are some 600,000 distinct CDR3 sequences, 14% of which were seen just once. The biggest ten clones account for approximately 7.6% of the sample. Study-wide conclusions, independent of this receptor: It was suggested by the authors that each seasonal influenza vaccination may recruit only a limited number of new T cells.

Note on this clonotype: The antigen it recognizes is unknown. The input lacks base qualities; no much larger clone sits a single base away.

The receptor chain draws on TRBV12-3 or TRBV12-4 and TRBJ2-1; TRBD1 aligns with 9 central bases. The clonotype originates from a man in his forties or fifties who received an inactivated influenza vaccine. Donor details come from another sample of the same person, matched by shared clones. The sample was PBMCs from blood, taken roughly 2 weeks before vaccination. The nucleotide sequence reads TGTGCCAGCAGTAGCGGACAGGGGACCTCCTACAATGAGCAGTTCTTC. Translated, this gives CASSSGQGTSYNEQFF.